This T cell receptor (beta chain) was sequenced during a study of shared clonotypes between healthy human individuals. Study context: The donors, a couple of women and a few men, were aged 18 to 49. General study results and limits: The genetic and exposure-history diversity represented was limited by few donors. Donor clonotype sharing was expected to depend on sequencing depth.

Profiling relied on immunoSEQ multiplex PCR, and the TCRdb table lists in-frame clones only, not all of them. The repertoire holds fewer than 550,000 clones, with 60% to 80% as singletons. Germline lookup yields CDR1 MNHEY and CDR2 SMNVEV (reference sequence). The CDR3 is 14 residues long. Trimming took 3 bases from V and 8 from J, leaving 16 bases between them. Concerning this clone itself: Its antigen is as yet unknown.

The rearrangement uses TRBV27 and TRBJ1-2; tentative D call: TRBD1 (6 bases). Source material: PBMCs. The TCR sequence derives from a woman aged 35 to 49 in good health. Some clones in this sample may be carry-over from other donors' samples. The CDR3 coding sequence is TGTGCCAGCAGTTTTTCGGGGGCGGGAGAAGGCTACACCTTC. Amino acids: CASSFSGAGEGYTF.